This record looks at one T cell receptor (beta chain) sequence and its context. Its specificity is unknown. Unmatched junction bases numbered 10, after V lost 7 bases and J lost 4 bases. Germline V gene sequence: CDR1 MDHEN, CDR2 SYDVKM. The CDR3 runs to 14 residues. This sample is drawn from a study of shared clonotypes between healthy human individuals. Caucasian adults residing in Nashville, Tennessee made up all the donors. General study results and limits: Measured sharing among donors was expected to vary with sequencing depth. Donor scarcity curtailed the genetic and exposure-history diversity represented herein.

It was 300 ng DNA, 28,000 or so T cell genomes, that went into each replicate PCR of unsorted PBMC. The repertoire was sequenced with immunoSEQ multiplex PCR; TCRdb's copy has only in-frame clones and lacks some. There are about half a million clones in the sample; approximately 85% occur only once, and 13% lies in the top ten. This receptor was obtained from a woman aged 35 to 49 in good health. Some clones in this sample may be carry-over from other donors' samples. The sample taken for sequencing was PBMCs. The chain is built from TRBV28 and TRBJ2-7, with 7 bases aligning to TRBD2. CDR3 in amino acids: CASIKGGVGYEQYF. The CDR3 DNA sequence: TGTGCCAGCATCAAGGGAGGGGTCGGGTACGAGCAGTACTTC.